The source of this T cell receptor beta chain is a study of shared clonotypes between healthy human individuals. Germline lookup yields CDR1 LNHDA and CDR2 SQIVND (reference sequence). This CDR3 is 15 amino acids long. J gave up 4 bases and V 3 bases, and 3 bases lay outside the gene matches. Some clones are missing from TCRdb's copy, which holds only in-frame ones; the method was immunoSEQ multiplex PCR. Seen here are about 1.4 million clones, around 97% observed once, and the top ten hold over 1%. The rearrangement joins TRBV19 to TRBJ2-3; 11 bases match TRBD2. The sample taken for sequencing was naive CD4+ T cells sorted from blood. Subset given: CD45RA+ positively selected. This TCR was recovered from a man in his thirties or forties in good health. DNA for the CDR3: TGTGCCAGTAGTATCCTAGCGGGAGGCCCAGATACGCAGTATTTT. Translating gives CASSILAGGPDTQYF.